The entry below describes one T cell receptor (beta chain). The antigen is not known. The entry originates in a study of T-cell memory formation after mild COVID-19. Study-wide results and caveats: Pre-infection memory held some responding clones, suggesting pre-existing cross-reactive T cells responded. Specificity for SARS-CoV-2 was not confirmed among the second-wave clones peaking on day 37. The CD4+ clones that contracted clustered mainly within CM and EM, and the CD8+ clones concentrated in EMRA.

V trimming: 4 bases; J trimming: 8 bases; junction bases outside the gene matches: 17. Germline V gene data show CDR1 as SGDLS and CDR2 as YYNGEE. CDR3 length: 16 residues. TCRdb re-called the 5' RACE reads with MiXCR, one entry per CDR3 protein. The table has around 340,000 distinct CDR3 sequences, 20% to 25% seen once. Sequencing input: PBMCs or a T cell subset sorted from them (not recorded which). This TCR was recovered from an adult woman who had mild COVID-19 (a few samples of this study predate the infection). Cell type and time point are not known. The rearrangement uses TRBV9 and TRBJ1-2; the match to TRBD1 covers 7 bases. In DNA form, the CDR3 reads TGTGCCAGCAGCCCACCCGGAGGGACAGCGCTATCAGGCTACACCTTC. As protein: CASSPPGGTALSGYTF.